This entry is about one T cell receptor beta chain. This entry belongs to a study of blood T cell repertoires in COVID-19. Study context: Material from acute and convalescent COVID-19 was sourced from the United States, Italy and Spain. Sample material is recorded as cDNA or gDNA derived from T cells, B-cell-depleted T cells, or PBMCs.

The CDR3 has 18 amino acids. The ends lost 4 bases at V and 5 bases at J; junction bases unmatched: 11. The germline V gene encodes CDR1 SGHRS and CDR2 YFSETQ. Sequenced by immunoSEQ multiplex PCR; TCRdb stores in-frame clones only, minus some. This repertoire shows 300,000 to 400,000 clones, 89% found once; its top ten account for about 3%. The rearrangement uses TRBV5-1 and TRBJ2-1, with TRBD2 matching over 14 bases. The sequence was collected from a woman aged 25 to 39 with COVID-19, enrolled during active disease. The sequenced sample was peripheral blood. CDR3 sequence: CASSLRVTSGRANNEQFF. CDR3 DNA sequence: TGCGCCAGCAGCCTGAGGGTGACTAGCGGGAGGGCCAACAATGAGCAGTTCTTC.